One and the same sample provided the 26 T cell receptor beta chains below, sequenced in a study of blood T cell repertoires in COVID-19. The assay was immunoSEQ multiplex PCR, and TCRdb's table has in-frame clones only and misses some. Of under 300,000 clones in the sample, about 89% are singletons; the top ten hold approximately 2%. Sequencing was performed on PBMCs or T cells enriched from blood (not recorded which). The receptors come from a woman aged 18-29 years who had recovered from COVID-19.

The chain has TRBV9 and TRBJ1-2; D perhaps matches TRBD1 (5 bases). Germline V gene sequence: CDR1 SGDLS, CDR2 YYNGEE. Trimming pared 5 bases from V and 3 bases from J, leaving 11 bases between. CDR3 length equals 13 residues. The CDR3 is CASRDTGHYGYTF. As DNA, the CDR3 is TGTGCCAGCAGGGACACAGGTCACTATGGCTACACCTTC. Using reference TRBV9 and TRBJ1-2 for the parts outside the CDR3, the full variable domain is DSGVTQTPKHLITATGQRVTLRCSPRSGDLSVYWYQQSLDQGLQFLIQYYNGEERAKGNILERFSAQQFPDLHSELNLSSLELGDSALYFCASRDTGHYGYTFGSGTRLTVV.

The CDR3 DNA reads as TGTGCCAGCAGCTTAGGTGGGACAGGGAACACTGAAGCTTTCTTT. Encoded protein: CASSLGGTGNTEAFF. V gene TRBV11-3 combines with J gene TRBJ1-1; 8 bases agree with TRBD1. Germline V gene lookup returns CDR1 SGHNT and CDR2 YENEEA. The CDR3 has 15 residues. V was pared by 1 base and J by 1 base, with 2 bases of the junction left unmatched.

CDR3 DNA: TGCGCCAGCAGCCCGGGGACTAGATCAGCCAAAAACATTCAGTACTTC. Its translation: CASSPGTRSAKNIQYF. The chain couples TRBV4-1 to TRBJ2-4; 8 nucleotides align to TRBD2. Germline V gene sequence: CDR1 MGHRA, CDR2 YSYEKL. The CDR3 consists of 16 residues. V was clipped by 4 bases and J by 0 bases; unmatched bases: 5.

The V gene is TRBV28, the J gene TRBJ1-2; no clear D. V was shortened by 7 bases and J by 4 bases, with 10 bases between the two germline ends. This CDR3 contains 12 residues. The V gene's germline CDR1 is MDHEN and CDR2 SYDVKM. The CDR3 sequence: CASTSTIYGYTF. For the CDR3, the DNA is TGTGCCAGCACCTCTACGATCTATGGCTACACCTTC.

V gene TRBV27 combines with J gene TRBJ2-2; D unresolved. Germline assignment: CDR1 MNHEY and CDR2 SMNVEV (reference sequence). The CDR3 sequence is 16 residues long. Trimming took 4 bases from V and 0 from J, leaving 12 bases between them. The CDR3 here is CASSSLTLSNTGELFF. The CDR3 DNA follows: TGTGCCAGCAGTTCACTCACACTATCGAACACCGGGGAGCTGTTTTTT.

The rearrangement joins TRBV27 to TRBJ2-3; D possibly corresponds to TRBD1 (5 bases). V was cut by 5 bases and J by 6 bases, with 15 bases left in between. CDR1 and CDR2 from the germline V gene are MNHEY and SMNVEV (reference sequence). This CDR3 has 14 amino acids. In nucleotides, the CDR3 is TGTGCCAGCAGTCCGCTTGTGGGGCGGGATACGCAGTATTTT. Translating it yields CASSPLVGRDTQYF.

This clone showed up just a few times. CDR3 nucleotide sequence: TGCGCCAGCAGCCCCGCGGGTGGGGCTAATGAAAAACTGTTTTTT. Translated, it gives CASSPAGGANEKLFF. The V call is TRBV4-1, the J call TRBJ1-4; no clear D. V was trimmed by 4 bases and J by 3 bases, leaving 12 bases between them. This CDR3 is built from 15 residues. Germline CDR1 reads MGHRA; CDR2 reads YSYEKL.

The V gene is TRBV20-1, the J gene TRBJ1-1, with D possibly TRBD1 on 5 matching bases. V lost 3 bases and J 4 bases, leaving 27 bases between the germline ends. CDR3 length: 18 residues. Per germline, CDR1 DFQATT and CDR2 SNEGSKA (reference sequence). The CDR3 reads CSASPGADMGLRSTEAFF. CDR3 DNA: TGCAGTGCTAGTCCAGGTGCCGACATGGGGCTGAGGAGCACTGAAGCTTTCTTT.

The chain links TRBV10-3 to TRBJ2-1; perhaps TRBD1 as D (5 bases). Per the germline V gene, CDR1 is ENHRY and CDR2 is SYGVKD. The length of the CDR3 is 17 residues. Trimming removed 2 bases from V and 4 bases from J, with 18 bases in between. This CDR3 reads CAISERSTGEGYNEQFF. The CDR3 nucleotides read TGTGCCATCAGTGAGCGCAGCACAGGAGAAGGGTACAATGAGCAGTTCTTC.

This sequence joins TRBV5-4 and TRBJ2-7, with 12 bases lining up with TRBD1. The CDR3 is 16 amino acids. CDR1 and CDR2 from the germline V gene are SGHNT and YYREEE (reference sequence). Trimming at V came to 4 bases and at J to 1 base, leaving 6 bases not matched to a gene. Written as DNA, the CDR3 is TGTGCCAGCAGCATGGGACAGGGGGCGCTTTCCTACGAGCAGTACTTC. Protein sequence: CASSMGQGALSYEQYF.

J is TRBJ2-1 and V is TRBV7-2; D gene unclear. CDR1 and CDR2 (germline): SGHTA, FQGNSA. CDR3 length: 16 amino acids. V was shortened by 4 bases and J by 5 bases, with 18 bases between the two germline ends. This CDR3 is CASSSGVGWVDNEQFF. CDR3 bases: TGTGCCAGCAGCTCGGGTGTTGGGTGGGTCGACAATGAGCAGTTCTTC.

V gene TRBV28 combines with J gene TRBJ1-6; the D is unclear. V gave up 5 bases and J gave up 0 bases, with 14 bases separating them. Germline lookup yields CDR1 MDHEN and CDR2 SYDVKM. This CDR3 region has 17 residues. CDR3 residues: CASSAFKLSSYNSPLHF. CDR3 bases: TGTGCCAGCAGTGCCTTTAAGTTGAGCTCCTATAATTCACCCCTCCACTTT. Full variable domain (rest looked up from reference TRBV28 and TRBJ1-6): DVKVTQSSRYLVKRTGEKVFLECVQDMDHENMFWYRQDPGLGLRLIYFSYDVKMKEKGDIPEGYSVSREKKERFSLILESASTNQTSMYLCASSAFKLSSYNSPLHFGNGTRLTVT.

V gene TRBV5-5 combines with J gene TRBJ2-5, with D perhaps TRBD1 (6 bases). Germline values: CDR1 SGHKS, CDR2 YYEKEE (reference sequence). This CDR3 spans 15 amino acids. Trimming pared 4 bases from V and 9 bases from J, leaving 22 bases between. CDR3 residues: CASSLRGLGAWPQYF. The DNA of the CDR3 is TGTGCCAGCAGCCTACGAGGGCTGGGGGCTTGGCCCCAGTACTTC.

This chain connects TRBV6-5 to TRBJ2-3; TRBD2 agrees at 10 bases. With V trimmed by 6 bases and J by 0 bases, 3 bases remained unmatched. CDR1 is MNHEY and CDR2 is SVGAGI in the germline V gene. The CDR3 has 15 residues. CDR3 coding DNA: TGTGCCAGCAGGGTAGCGGGAGGTAGCACAGATACGCAGTATTTT. Encoded protein: CASRVAGGSTDTQYF.

V is TRBV5-1 and J is TRBJ1-2, with 8 bases matching TRBD1. This CDR3 is built from 15 residues. Trimming took 0 bases from V and 8 from J; bases not matched to a gene: 9. Germline values: CDR1 SGHRS, CDR2 YFSETQ. CDR3 in amino acids: CASSLEAGTGRGYTF. DNA for the CDR3: TGCGCCAGCAGCTTGGAGGCCGGGACAGGTCGGGGCTACACCTTC.

The V and J genes are TRBV9 and TRBJ1-2, with 7 bases identical to TRBD1. J lost 6 bases, V lost 1 base, and 3 bases had no gene match. The CDR3 spans 13 residues. CDR1 SGDLS and CDR2 YYNGEE come from the germline V gene. This CDR3 is CASSVRTGDGYTF. The CDR3 region has the DNA TGTGCCAGCAGCGTAAGAACAGGGGATGGCTACACCTTC.

V and J are TRBV4-2 and TRBJ2-1; 13 positions agree with TRBD2. The CDR3 is made up of 16 amino acids. V shed 4 bases and J 6 bases; nucleotides not matched to a gene: 6. Germline CDR1 and CDR2: LGHNA and YNFKEQ. The CDR3 DNA follows: TGTGCCAGCAGCCTAGGACTAGCGGGGGAGGGCAATGAGCAGTTCTTC. Translation: CASSLGLAGEGNEQFF.

This chain links TRBV5-4 with TRBJ2-5, with 11 bases fitting TRBD1. The V segment lost 0 bases and the J segment 5 bases; nucleotides outside the gene matches: 0. The germline V gene encodes CDR1 SGHNT and CDR2 YYREEE (reference sequence). The length of the CDR3 is 14 residues. CDR3 residues: CASSLGDRGETQYF. CDR3 nucleotide sequence: TGTGCCAGCAGCTTGGGGGACAGGGGGGAGACCCAGTACTTC.

This chain connects TRBV19 to TRBJ1-6; TRBD1 matches at 8 bases. Losses at the gene ends were 11 bases for V and 8 bases for J; bases not matched to a gene: 8. Germline assignment: CDR1 LNHDA and CDR2 SQIVND (reference sequence). CDR3 length: 13 residues. CDR3 in amino acids: CASTGGSDSPLHF. Here the CDR3 DNA reads TGTGCCTCAACAGGGGGGTCGGATTCACCCCTCCACTTT.

The chain uses TRBV25-1 and TRBJ1-1; D is undetermined. The CDR3 is made up of 16 amino acids. Per germline, CDR1 MGHDK and CDR2 SYGVNS. The V end was cut by 1 base, the J end by 1 base, with 13 bases between. The CDR3 coding sequence is TGTGCCAGCAGTGAATCCGTTCCGGGAGGGAACACTGAAGCTTTCTTT. This gives the protein CASSESVPGGNTEAFF.

The chain combines TRBV11-3 with TRBJ2-7; the match to TRBD1 covers 9 bases. Germline V gene data show CDR1 as SGHNT and CDR2 as YENEEA. Trimming removed 1 base from V and 5 bases from J; junction bases left unmatched: 12. CDR3 size: 17 residues. The CDR3 nucleotides read TGTGCCAGCAGCTTAGCGACACCGGGACAGGGTTTCAACGAGCAGTACTTC. Amino acid sequence: CASSLATPGQGFNEQYF.

This sequence joins TRBV3-1 (or the pseudogene TRBV3-2) and TRBJ1-2; 7 bases line up with TRBD1. The CDR3 has 18 residues. Germline V gene data show CDR1 as LGHDT and CDR2 as YNNKEL (reference sequence). The J segment lost 3 bases and the V segment lost 0 bases, leaving 13 bases of the junction unmatched. The DNA for the CDR3 is TGTGCCAGCAGCCAAGATAGGGGGACAGATAAACCGTACTATGGCTACACCTTC. Protein sequence: CASSQDRGTDKPYYGYTF.

The gene calls are TRBV6-1 and TRBJ1-3; possible D gene TRBD1, 6 bases. Trimming removed 3 bases from V and 2 bases from J, with 8 bases in between. This CDR3 is 14 amino acids long. Germline V gives CDR1 MNHNS, CDR2 SASEGT. CDR3 region: CASSDRGTGNTIYF. The CDR3 nucleotides are TGTGCCAGCAGTGACAGGGGTACTGGAAACACCATATATTTT.

This clone was counted once. The chain links TRBV25-1 to TRBJ1-2; the match to TRBD1 covers 9 bases. V shed 1 base, J shed 3 bases, and the junction held 3 bases outside the gene matches. The germline gives CDR1 MGHDK, CDR2 SYGVNS. This CDR3 has 15 amino acids. CDR3 region: CASSESRQGDYGYTF. The CDR3 coding sequence is TGTGCCAGCAGTGAATCTAGACAGGGGGACTATGGCTACACCTTC.

This chain joins TRBV2 and TRBJ1-6, with TRBD1 matching over 7 bases. This CDR3 has 15 amino acids. The V gene's germline CDR1 is SNHLY and CDR2 FYNNEI. The V gene end was trimmed by 3 bases and the J gene end by 9 bases; junction bases not matched to a gene: 8. The CDR3 nucleotides are TGTGCCAGCAGTGAGGAAAGGGGGCAATTTTCACCCCTCCACTTT. It codes for CASSEERGQFSPLHF.

The DNA of the CDR3 is TGCGCCAGCAGCCAAGGGTTTGGGCCAGCGGCCTATGGCTACACCTTC. Translating gives CASSQGFGPAAYGYTF. J is TRBJ1-2 and V is TRBV4-1; D gene ambiguous. V lost 1 base to trimming and J lost 4 bases, with 16 bases between them. CDR1 and CDR2 from the germline V gene are MGHRA and YSYEKL. This CDR3 has 16 residues.